These 17 T cell receptor beta chains originate from one sample sequenced in a study of technical replicates of blood from a few donors (TCRdb year 2017). The method was the immunoSEQ multiplex PCR assay. The table comes from immuneACCESS by way of TCRdb, which keeps in-frame sequences with V and J called. Part of the clones is missing from these tables; in studies checked, under half for an unresolved V gene and the rest for unknown reasons. Here the sample has about 84,000 clones; roughly 98% occur a single time. Of the sample, around 0.15% is held by the ten largest clones. Sequencing input: T cells isolated from PBMCs. All receptors derive from a human donor in good health.

This chain links TRBV11-3 with TRBJ2-2; 12 positions match TRBD1. The J segment lost 4 bases and the V segment lost 5 bases, leaving 8 bases of the junction unmatched. The CDR3 has 17 residues. The V gene's germline CDR1 is SGHNT and CDR2 YENEEA. The CDR3 DNA follows: TGTGCCAGCAGCGGTTTACGGGACAGGGGGCTCACCGGGGAGCTGTTTTTT. Translating gives CASSGLRDRGLTGELFF.

This chain joins TRBV11-3 and TRBJ1-1; 10 positions agree with TRBD1. Germline V gene data show CDR1 as SGHNT and CDR2 as YENEEA. The CDR3 has 16 amino acids. J was trimmed by 0 bases and V by 1 base; bases with no gene match: 2. The CDR3 DNA is TGTGCCAGCAGCTTAGGGACAGGGGGACTGAACACTGAAGCTTTCTTT. Its translation is CASSLGTGGLNTEAFF.

This chain joins TRBV2 and TRBJ2-7; 7 positions match TRBD1. Per the germline V gene, CDR1 is SNHLY and CDR2 is FYNNEI. V gave up 8 bases and J gave up 0 bases; unmatched junction bases: 7. The CDR3 is made up of 14 amino acids. For the CDR3, the DNA is TGTGCCAGCGCCCCGGACAGGTACTCCTACGAGCAGTACTTC. Its protein is CASAPDRYSYEQYF.

The chain links TRBV9 to TRBJ1-5; TRBD1 is a possible D gene (6 bases). Per germline, CDR1 SGDLS and CDR2 YYNGEE. The CDR3 covers 15 residues. Trimming removed 4 bases from V and 2 bases from J, with 13 bases in between. The CDR3 is CASSPGASGNQPQHF. The DNA of the CDR3 is TGTGCCAGCAGCCCAGGGGCATCCGGCAATCAGCCCCAGCATTTT.

The CDR3 coding sequence is TGTGCCAGCAATTACCGGGACAGGGATTACAATGAGCAGTTCTTC. This codes for CASNYRDRDYNEQFF. The rearrangement joins TRBV28 to TRBJ2-1, with 9 bases matching TRBD1. CDR1 and CDR2 (germline): MDHEN, SYDVKM. Trimming cost V 7 bases and J 4 bases; bases outside gene matches: 8. This CDR3 comprises 15 residues. The whole variable domain, remainder taken from reference TRBV28 and TRBJ2-1, is DVKVTQSSRYLVKRTGEKVFLECVQDMDHENMFWYRQDPGLGLRLIYFSYDVKMKEKGDIPEGYSVSREKKERFSLILESASTNQTSMYLCASNYRDRDYNEQFFGPGTRLTVL.

The chain is built from TRBV19 and TRBJ1-1; 10 nucleotides align to TRBD1. CDR3 size: 17 residues. Germline loops: CDR1 LNHDA, CDR2 SQIVND (reference sequence). Losses at the gene ends were 1 base for V and 2 bases for J; bases not matched to a gene: 7. CDR3 loop: CASSIAGTGEANTEAFF. In nucleotides, the CDR3 is TGTGCCAGTAGTATAGCCGGGACAGGGGAAGCAAACACTGAAGCTTTCTTT.

V and J are TRBV28 and TRBJ1-4; 9 bases agree with TRBD1. With V trimmed by 5 bases and J by 7 bases, 5 bases remained unmatched. Germline CDR1 and CDR2: MDHEN and SYDVKM. The CDR3 extends over 14 amino acids. This CDR3 is CASSKQGAIEKLFF. CDR3 sequence (DNA): TGTGCCAGCAGTAAACAGGGGGCGATTGAAAAACTGTTTTTT.

V gene TRBV5-1 combines with J gene TRBJ2-7; D uncertain. Trimming left V 3 bases short and J 0 bases short, with 13 bases between. Germline V lookup: CDR1 SGHRS, CDR2 YFSETQ. The CDR3 has 15 residues. CDR3 nucleotide sequence: TGCGCCAGCAGCTCCGACTCGAGTAGCTCCTACGAGCAGTACTTC. This codes for CASSSDSSSSYEQYF.

V gene TRBV27 combines with J gene TRBJ2-6; TRBD2 might be the D (6 bases). Germline V lookup: CDR1 MNHEY, CDR2 SMNVEV (reference sequence). The ends were cut back, 2 bases at V and 2 bases at J, with 16 bases in the middle. This CDR3 contains 18 residues. The CDR3 here is CASSLSFPEGTGANVLTF. CDR3 bases: TGTGCCAGCAGTTTAAGCTTTCCGGAGGGGACTGGGGCCAACGTCCTGACTTTC.

This rearrangement joins TRBV6-5 to TRBJ2-1; TRBD2 agrees at 13 bases. The V gene's germline CDR1 is MNHEY and CDR2 SVGAGI. V lost 4 bases and J lost 2; bases outside the gene matches: 2. The CDR3 extends over 16 amino acids. In DNA form, the CDR3 reads TGTGCCAGCAGTTGGACTAGCGGGGGTACCTACAATGAGCAGTTCTTC. This gives the protein CASSWTSGGTYNEQFF.

The chain recombines TRBV11-3 with TRBJ1-2; 7 nucleotides align to TRBD1. J lost 7 bases, V lost 5 bases, and 13 bases had no gene match. CDR3 length equals 15 residues. The germline V gene encodes CDR1 SGHNT and CDR2 YENEEA. For the CDR3, the DNA is TGTGCCAGCAGCCCGGAACCTGACAGGGTGGGTGGCTACACCTTC. Protein: CASSPEPDRVGGYTF.

J is TRBJ2-6 and V is TRBV4-1, with D perhaps matching TRBD1 (5 bases). The germline V gene encodes CDR1 MGHRA and CDR2 YSYEKL. The CDR3 totals 18 residues. V lost 2 bases, J lost 0 bases, and 14 bases lay in between. The chain's CDR3 is CASSQSGFPLSGANVLTF. The DNA of the CDR3 is TGCGCCAGCAGCCAATCAGGGTTCCCCCTCTCTGGGGCCAACGTCCTGACTTTC.

The chain uses TRBV6-1 and TRBJ2-7; D might be TRBD1 (6 bases). Germline V gene sequence: CDR1 MNHNS, CDR2 SASEGT. V was pared by 5 bases and J by 4 bases, with 15 bases between. The CDR3 runs 14 residues. CDR3 bases: TGTGCCAGCAGTCCTATAGGGGGTAGTTACGAGCAGTACTTC. This gives the protein CASSPIGGSYEQYF.

The table lists this clone with a count of one. The chain has TRBV30 and TRBJ1-2; D not certain. CDR1 is GTSNPN, CDR2 SVGIG, per germline (reference sequence). The CDR3 runs 13 residues. V was cut by 5 bases and J by 4 bases, with 14 bases left in between. DNA for the CDR3: TGTGCCTGGTGGGAGAAAGGGATCTATGGCTACACCTTC. It yields the protein CAWWEKGIYGYTF.

The chain couples TRBV5-1 to TRBJ2-3; TRBD1 aligns across 10 bases. The V gene's germline CDR1 is SGHRS and CDR2 YFSETQ. The ends lost 5 bases at V and 0 bases at J; junction bases unmatched: 9. CDR3 length: 17 residues. The CDR3 loop is CASSLETGGPSTDTQYF. CDR3 bases: TGCGCCAGCAGTCTAGAGACAGGGGGCCCCAGCACAGATACGCAGTATTTT.

The CDR3 spells CASSLRTQGFLTNTEAFF. In DNA, the CDR3 is TGTGCCAGCAGCTTGAGAACGCAGGGCTTCCTCACCAACACTGAAGCTTTCTTT. The chain employs TRBV5-5 and TRBJ1-1; a possible D gene is TRBD1 (5 bases). From germline, CDR1 is SGHKS and CDR2 YYEKEE (reference sequence). The germline V and J ends were trimmed by 1 base and 2 bases, with 21 bases remaining between them. The CDR3 consists of 18 residues. The entire variable domain, with the rest obtained from reference TRBV5-5 and TRBJ1-1, is as follows: DAGVTQSPTHLIKTRGQQVTLRCSPISGHKSVSWYQQVLGQGPQFIFQYYEKEERGRGNFPDRFSARQFPNYSSELNVNALLLGDSALYLCASSLRTQGFLTNTEAFFGQGTRLTVV.

The gene calls are TRBV19 and TRBJ2-5, with D tentatively TRBD1 (7 bases). Trimming removed 3 bases from V and 5 bases from J, with 16 bases in between. Per the germline V gene, CDR1 is LNHDA and CDR2 is SQIVND (reference sequence). The CDR3 consists of 15 residues. Written as DNA, the CDR3 is TGTGCCAGTAGTATGCAGGGGGGCGAGGCGGAGACCCAGTACTTC. Translating gives CASSMQGGEAETQYF.